A single T cell receptor beta chain is shown here with its context. Its antigen remains unidentified. One junction end disagrees with the germline gene, perhaps due to a read error. The CDR3 covers 15 residues, taking in both the cysteine and the phenylalanine. Of all the DNA, just the CDR3 is kept, 45 bases in frame from base 1. Total RNA and DNA were co-extracted without cell sorting from about 19-30 mg of bulk tissue using the AllPrep DNA/RNA mini kit. Surgical resection was performed in China between 2015 and 2016 on a few patients with histopathologically diagnosed primary liver carcinoma. Chronic HBV infection was present in the patients, and the patients were treatment-naive at sampling. Each tumor was sampled at five spatially separated regions: the tumor centre plus the superior, inferior, left-lateral and right-lateral poles. Histology showed that every tumor sample contained more than 75% viable tumor cells. Fresh tumor and adjacent tissue pieces were bisected, with one half stored in RNAlater at -80 degrees C and the other half sent for histology.

This entry comes from a study of tumor-infiltrating lymphocytes in primary liver carcinoma (dated by TCRdb to the late 2010s). In terms of the full investigation: Of the five patients (three men and two women, aged 30 to 69 years), four had hepatocellular carcinoma and one had combined HCC and intrahepatic cholangiocarcinoma. The five patients had tumors staged T1-T3 N0M0, with maximum diameters ranging from 4.2 to 10 cm. Each sample produced roughly 3.65 to 8 million productive TCRbeta reads, and read depth showed no significant difference between tissue types. For each liver tumor, the study sampled five regions along with adjacent normal tissue and blood, and applied TCRbeta repertoire sequencing, expression microarrays and whole-exome sequencing. A total of some 35 specimens from 5 patients underwent TCRbeta repertoire sequencing, comprising 25 or so tumor regions, 5 adjacent noncancerous liver tissues and 5 peripheral blood samples. Agilent mRNA microarray profiling was performed on the roughly 27 tumor region samples to relate TCRbeta repertoire diversity to the local molecular phenotype. High reproducibility was observed for the technical replicate repertoires, with mean shared-clone rates roughly 0.89 and correlation coefficients above 0.95.

Here is what the overall study found, with its caveats: Just about 7.5-25% of top clones turned up in all five regions of a tumor, which suggests spatial heterogeneity among tumor-infiltrating T cells. Only a few patients were included in the study, and the authors note that the findings should be validated in a larger study. Pairs of tumor regions showed greater repertoire overlap (mean around 35%) than tumor-adjacent pairs (17%) or tumor-blood pairs (roughly 15%), which is consistent with antigen-driven expansion. Since the samples were bulk and unsorted, there was no way to compare CD4+ and CD8+ T cell repertoires. The top 250 clones made up a significantly larger repertoire fraction in tumors than in blood (p = 0.039). Because sequencing covered only the TCR beta chain and unpaired alpha chains were not captured, true repertoire diversity is likely underestimated.

TCRbeta-specific cDNA was reverse-transcribed from 500 ng total RNA using a constant-region primer and ProtoScript II reverse transcriptase. Construction of the TCRbeta libraries relied on three nested rounds of multiplex PCR, following a slightly modified ARM-PCR procedure. Each of the first two PCR rounds ran for around 11 cycles using multiplex TRBV1-TRBV30 forward primers together with a Cbeta reverse primer. Sample barcodes and Illumina adapters were added in a final 25-cycle PCR with Deep VentR polymerase. Amplicons of 200-500 bp were gel-purified with a QIAquick gel extraction kit before sequencing. TCRbeta amplicons were sequenced on an Illumina HiSeq 2500 with 250-bp paired-end reads. The authors' pipeline ran thus. To recover full CDR3 sequences, reads were quality-trimmed using Trimmomatic v0.33 and paired reads were then merged using FLASH v1.2.11. V, D and J germline segments were assigned to the rearranged TCRbeta sequences using MiGEC v1.2.1b. Clonotype statistics and Shannon-Wiener diversity indices were calculated with VDJtools v1.0.0. Except for diversity analysis, only the 250 most abundant clonotypes of each sample were used in subsequent analyses to reduce sampling bias. The raw public reads went through TCRdb reprocessing: fastp at Q25, MiXCR clone calling, in-frame beta chains kept. Here each entry gathers all rows of one CDR3 protein and keeps the most common genes and DNA. The V and J calls, along with clone size, are taken from TCRdb and not from the paper's own processing. Present in this sample are some 94,000 distinct CDR3 sequences, approximately 68% of which were seen just once. Approximately 10% of the sample goes to the ten largest clones.

The rearrangement combines TRBV12-3 or TRBV12-4 with TRBJ2-7, with 9 bases aligning to TRBD1. The clonotype comes from a woman aged 55 to 70 with primary liver carcinoma and hepatitis B virus infection. The sequenced sample consisted of liver tumor tissue from sampling region 5. What this sample's cell subset or site label stands for: tumor region T5, tumor centre. CDR3 reads: CASSTRDRDGYEHYF. At the DNA level, the sequence is TGTGCCAGCAGTACCCGGGACAGGGACGGGTACGAGCATTACTTC.